The present entry profiles one TCR beta chain with its context. These data originate in a study of OX40 agonist ivuxolimab in advanced cancers. Study information: An anti-OX40 (CD134) antibody with agonistic activity, ivuxolimab, was administered to patients. Six ivuxolimab dose levels, 0.01 to 10 mg/kg, were given intravenously every 2 weeks. Participants could have had prior anti-PD-1, anti-PD-L1 or anti-CTLA-4 therapy, and about 37% had some. Partial responses were achieved by three patients, of whom one had hepatocellular carcinoma and two had cutaneous melanoma.

The data were produced by immunoSEQ multiplex PCR, yet TCRdb's version contains in-frame clones alone and is incomplete. The sample carries 15,000 to 20,000 clones, more than 80% recorded once. The CDR3 is 15 amino acids. Germline CDR1 reads MNHNS; CDR2 reads SASEGT. V lost 1 base and J lost 7, with 14 bases in between. J is TRBJ1-5 and V is TRBV6-1, with D maybe TRBD1 (6 bases). The clonotype was recovered from an adult with an advanced solid tumor such as melanoma, head and neck, liver or kidney cancer. Here the sequenced sample was CD4+ or CD8+ T cells sorted from blood, taken in a trial of the OX40 agonist ivuxolimab. The CDR3 DNA follows: TGTGCCAGCAGTGAAGAGAAGGGGGGTGCCCAGCCCCAGCATTTT. Its translation: CASSEEKGGAQPQHF.